This T cell receptor (beta chain) was captured in a study of patients and donors after allogeneic stem cell transplantation. The CDR3 consists of 14 residues. Germline CDR1 SNHLY, CDR2 FYNNEI. V lost 3 bases to trimming and J lost 0 bases, with 6 bases between them. This clonotype came up a few times. Each CDR3 protein gets one entry after TCRdb re-called the RT-PCR reads with MiXCR. The profile shows hundreds of thousands of distinct CDR3 sequences, less than 15% of them singletons. The TCR comes from a human donor who was either an allogeneic HSCT recipient or a stem cell or donor lymphocyte infusion donor (not recorded which). It is not recorded whose cells these are; they may come from a transplant donor. Sequences were obtained from blood, either unsorted or a sorted T cell fraction (not recorded which). The chain carries TRBV2 and TRBJ2-4; D remains ambiguous. The CDR3 DNA reads TGTGCCAGCAGTGACCATGGAGCCAAAAACATTCAGTACTTC. The encoded protein is CASSDHGAKNIQYF.